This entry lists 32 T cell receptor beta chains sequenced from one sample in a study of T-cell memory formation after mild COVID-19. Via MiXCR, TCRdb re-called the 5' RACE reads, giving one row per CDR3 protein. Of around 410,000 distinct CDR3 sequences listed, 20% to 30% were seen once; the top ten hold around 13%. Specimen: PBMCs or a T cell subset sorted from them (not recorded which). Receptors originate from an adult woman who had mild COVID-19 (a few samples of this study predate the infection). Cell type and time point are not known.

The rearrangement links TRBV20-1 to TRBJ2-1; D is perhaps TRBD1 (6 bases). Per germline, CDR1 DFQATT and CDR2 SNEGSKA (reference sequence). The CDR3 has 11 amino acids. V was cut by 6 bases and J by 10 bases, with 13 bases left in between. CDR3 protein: CSASWGPEQFF. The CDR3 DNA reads TGCAGTGCGTCCTGGGGGCCCGAGCAGTTCTTC.

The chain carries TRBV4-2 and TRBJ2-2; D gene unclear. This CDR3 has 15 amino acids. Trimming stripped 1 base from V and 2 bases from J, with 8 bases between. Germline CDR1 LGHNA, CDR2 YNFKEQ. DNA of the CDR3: TGTGCCAGCAGCCAAGTCGGTCTTAACACCGGGGAGCTGTTTTTT. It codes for CASSQVGLNTGELFF.

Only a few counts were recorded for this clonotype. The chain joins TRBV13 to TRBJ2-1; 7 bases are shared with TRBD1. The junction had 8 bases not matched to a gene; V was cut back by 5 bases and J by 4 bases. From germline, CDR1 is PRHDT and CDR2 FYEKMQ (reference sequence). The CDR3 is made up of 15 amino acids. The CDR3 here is CASSPGQQEYNEQFF. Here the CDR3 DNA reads TGTGCCAGCAGCCCGGGACAGCAGGAATACAATGAGCAGTTCTTC.

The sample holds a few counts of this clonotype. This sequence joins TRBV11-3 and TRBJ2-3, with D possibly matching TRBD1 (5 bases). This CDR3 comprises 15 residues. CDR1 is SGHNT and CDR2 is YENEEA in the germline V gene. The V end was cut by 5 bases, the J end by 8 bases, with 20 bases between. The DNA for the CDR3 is TGTGCCAGCAGCCGAGGCCGCCAGGGCGTGGGTACGCAGTATTTT. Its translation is CASSRGRQGVGTQYF.

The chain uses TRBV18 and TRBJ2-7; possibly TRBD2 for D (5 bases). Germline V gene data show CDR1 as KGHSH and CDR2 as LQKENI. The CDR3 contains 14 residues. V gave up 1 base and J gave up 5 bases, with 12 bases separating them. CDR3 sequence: CASSPLRVKDEQYF. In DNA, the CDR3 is TGTGCCAGCTCACCACTGAGGGTCAAGGACGAGCAGTACTTC.

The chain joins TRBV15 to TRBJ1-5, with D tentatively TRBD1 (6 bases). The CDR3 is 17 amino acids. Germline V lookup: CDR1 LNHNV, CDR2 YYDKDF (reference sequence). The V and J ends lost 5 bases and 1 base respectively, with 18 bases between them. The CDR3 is CATSPPTGGRSNQPQHF. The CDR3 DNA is TGTGCCACCAGCCCACCCACCGGGGGGCGAAGCAATCAGCCCCAGCATTTT.

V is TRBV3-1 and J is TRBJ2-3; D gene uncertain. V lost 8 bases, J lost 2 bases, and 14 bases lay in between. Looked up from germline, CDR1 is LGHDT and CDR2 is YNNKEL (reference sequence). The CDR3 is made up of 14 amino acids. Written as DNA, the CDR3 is TGTGCCAGCCGCTTTTCGGCTATCACAGATACGCAGTATTTT. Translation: CASRFSAITDTQYF.

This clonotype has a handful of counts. CDR3 sequence reads: CASSSGNYQPQHF. The CDR3 region has the DNA TGTGCCAGCTCTTCAGGGAACTATCAGCCCCAGCATTTT. The V and J genes are TRBV6-2 or TRBV6-3 and TRBJ1-5, with D perhaps matching TRBD1 (5 bases). CDR1 is MNHEY, CDR2 SVGEGT, per germline. V was pared by 8 bases and J by 5 bases, with 13 bases between. This CDR3 is built from 13 residues.

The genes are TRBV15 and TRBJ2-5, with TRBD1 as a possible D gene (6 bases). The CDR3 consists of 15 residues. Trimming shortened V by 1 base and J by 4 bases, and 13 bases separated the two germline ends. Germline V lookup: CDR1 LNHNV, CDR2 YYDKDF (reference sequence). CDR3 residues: CATSRGGGGLETQYF. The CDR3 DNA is TGTGCCACCAGCAGAGGAGGGGGTGGATTAGAGACCCAGTACTTC.

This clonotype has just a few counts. The CDR3 nucleotides are TGTGCCAGCAGCGTGGGACAGGCGAACACTGAAGCTTTCTTT. It specifies CASSVGQANTEAFF. V usage is TRBV7-6 and J usage is TRBJ1-1; TRBD1 aligns across 8 bases. Germline CDR1 reads SGHVS; CDR2 reads FNYEAQ. The CDR3 has 14 residues. J lost 1 base, V lost 5 bases, and 3 bases had no gene match.

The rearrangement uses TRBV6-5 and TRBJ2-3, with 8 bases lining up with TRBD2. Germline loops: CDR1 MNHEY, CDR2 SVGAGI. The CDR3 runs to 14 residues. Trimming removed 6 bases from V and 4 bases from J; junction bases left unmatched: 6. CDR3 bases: TGTGCCAGCAGACGGGGGGGTAGGGCAGATACGCAGTATTTT. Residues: CASRRGGRADTQYF.

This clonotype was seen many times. CDR3 sequence (DNA): TGTGCCAGCAGCCAAGCTATCATGGAGGGACAGGGGTACTACAATGAGCAGTTCTTC. It yields the protein CASSQAIMEGQGYYNEQFF. The chain is built from TRBV3-1 and TRBJ2-1; 10 bases agree with TRBD1. With 1 base clipped from V and 3 bases from J, the junction kept 12 bases outside the gene matches. The germline CDR1 and CDR2 sequences are LGHDT and YNNKEL (reference sequence). The CDR3 is made up of 19 amino acids.

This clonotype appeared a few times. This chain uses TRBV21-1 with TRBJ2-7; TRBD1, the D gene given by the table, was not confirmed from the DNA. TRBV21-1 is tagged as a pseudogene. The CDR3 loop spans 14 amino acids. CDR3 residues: CASSPNRGSYEQYF. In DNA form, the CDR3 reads TGTGCCAGCAGCCCCAACCGGGGGTCCTACGAGCAGTACTTC.

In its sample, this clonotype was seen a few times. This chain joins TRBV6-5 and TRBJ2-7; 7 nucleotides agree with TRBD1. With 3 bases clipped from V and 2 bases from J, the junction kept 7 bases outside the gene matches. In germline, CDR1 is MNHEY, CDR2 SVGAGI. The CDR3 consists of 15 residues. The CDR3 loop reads CASSYFRQGTYEQYF. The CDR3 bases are TGTGCCAGCAGTTATTTCAGACAGGGCACCTACGAGCAGTACTTC.

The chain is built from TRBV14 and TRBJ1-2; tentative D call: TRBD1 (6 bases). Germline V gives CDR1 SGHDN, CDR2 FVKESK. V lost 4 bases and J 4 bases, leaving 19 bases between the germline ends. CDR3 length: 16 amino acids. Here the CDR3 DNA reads TGTGCCAGCAGCCTCACCCCCGGGGGGCGCGGCTATGGCTACACCTTC. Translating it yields CASSLTPGGRGYGYTF.

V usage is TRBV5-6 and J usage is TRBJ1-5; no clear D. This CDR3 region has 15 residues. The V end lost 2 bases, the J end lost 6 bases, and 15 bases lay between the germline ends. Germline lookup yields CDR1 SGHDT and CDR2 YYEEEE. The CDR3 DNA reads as TGTGCCAGCAGCTTTCGGGCAGGCGTGAGTCAGCCCCAGCATTTT. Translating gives CASSFRAGVSQPQHF.

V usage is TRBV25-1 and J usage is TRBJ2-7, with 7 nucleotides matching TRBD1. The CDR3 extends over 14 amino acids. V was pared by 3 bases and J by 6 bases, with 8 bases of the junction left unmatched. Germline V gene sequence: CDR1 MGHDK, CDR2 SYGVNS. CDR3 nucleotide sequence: TGTGCCAGCAGTGACCCATGGACAGGTTCCGAGCAGTACTTC. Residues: CASSDPWTGSEQYF.

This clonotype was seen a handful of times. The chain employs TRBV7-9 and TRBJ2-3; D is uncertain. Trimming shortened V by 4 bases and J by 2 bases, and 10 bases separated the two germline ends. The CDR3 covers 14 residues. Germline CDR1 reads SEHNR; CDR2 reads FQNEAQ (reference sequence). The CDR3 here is CASSSHVITDTQYF. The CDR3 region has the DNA TGTGCCAGCAGCTCTCACGTGATCACAGATACGCAGTATTTT.

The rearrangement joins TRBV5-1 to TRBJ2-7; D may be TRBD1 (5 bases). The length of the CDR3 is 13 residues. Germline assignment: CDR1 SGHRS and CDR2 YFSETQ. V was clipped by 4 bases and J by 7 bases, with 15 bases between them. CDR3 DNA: TGCGCCAGCAGCCCGGGCGCGGCAGGGGAGCAGTACTTC. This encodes CASSPGAAGEQYF. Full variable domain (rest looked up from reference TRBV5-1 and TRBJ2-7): KAGVTQTPRYLIKTRGQQVTLSCSPISGHRSVSWYQQTPGQGLQFLFEYFSETQRNKGNFPGRFSGRQFSNSRSEMNVSTLELGDSALYLCASSPGAAGEQYFGPGTRLTVT.

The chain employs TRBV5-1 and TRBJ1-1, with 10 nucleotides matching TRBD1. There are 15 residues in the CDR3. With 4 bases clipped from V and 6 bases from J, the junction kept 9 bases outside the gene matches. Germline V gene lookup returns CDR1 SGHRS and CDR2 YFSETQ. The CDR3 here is CASSTRTGGDAEAFF. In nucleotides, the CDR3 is TGCGCCAGCAGCACTAGGACAGGGGGAGATGCTGAAGCTTTCTTT.

This CDR3 reads CASRKVYEQYF. The DNA for the CDR3 is TGTGCCAGCCGTAAGGTCTACGAGCAGTACTTC. The chain couples TRBV12-3 or TRBV12-4 to TRBJ2-7; no clear D gene. Trimming shortened V by 8 bases and J by 3 bases, and 8 bases separated the two germline ends. The length of the CDR3 is 11 residues.

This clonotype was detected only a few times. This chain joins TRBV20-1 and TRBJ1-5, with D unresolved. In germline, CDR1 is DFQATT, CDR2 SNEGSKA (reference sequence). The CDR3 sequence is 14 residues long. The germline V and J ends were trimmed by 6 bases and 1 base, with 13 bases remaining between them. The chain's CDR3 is CSAPSGGSNQPQHF. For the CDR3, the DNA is TGCAGTGCCCCGTCGGGCGGGAGCAATCAGCCCCAGCATTTT.

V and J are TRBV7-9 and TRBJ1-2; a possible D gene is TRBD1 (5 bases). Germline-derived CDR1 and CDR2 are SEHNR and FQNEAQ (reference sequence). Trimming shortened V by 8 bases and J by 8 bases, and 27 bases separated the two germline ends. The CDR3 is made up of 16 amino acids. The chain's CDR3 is CASGDSPGEGNWGYTF. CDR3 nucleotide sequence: TGTGCCAGCGGCGATTCCCCTGGTGAGGGGAACTGGGGCTACACCTTC. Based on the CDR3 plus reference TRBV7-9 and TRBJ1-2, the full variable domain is DTGVSQNPRHKITKRGQNVTFRCDPISEHNRLYWYRQTLGQGPEFLTYFQNEAQLEKSRLLSDRFSAERPKGSFSTLEIQRTEQGDSAMYLCASGDSPGEGNWGYTFGSGTRLTVV.

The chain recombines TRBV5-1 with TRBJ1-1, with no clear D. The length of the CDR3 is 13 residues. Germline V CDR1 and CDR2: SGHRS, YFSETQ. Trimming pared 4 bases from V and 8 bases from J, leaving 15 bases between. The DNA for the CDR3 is TGCGCCAGCAGCACCGGAAAACGGGGAGAAGCTTTCTTT. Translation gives CASSTGKRGEAFF.

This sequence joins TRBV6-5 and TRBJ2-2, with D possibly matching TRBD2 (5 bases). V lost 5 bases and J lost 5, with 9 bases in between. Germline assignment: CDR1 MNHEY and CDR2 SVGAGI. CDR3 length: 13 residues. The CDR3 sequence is CASSLAKTGELFF. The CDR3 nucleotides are TGTGCCAGCAGTCTAGCAAAGACCGGGGAGCTGTTTTTT.

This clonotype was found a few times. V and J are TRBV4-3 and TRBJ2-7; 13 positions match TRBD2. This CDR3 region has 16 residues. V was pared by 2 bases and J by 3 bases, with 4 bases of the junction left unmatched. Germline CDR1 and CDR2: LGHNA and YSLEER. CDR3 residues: CASSQLGLAGVYEQYF. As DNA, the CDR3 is TGCGCCAGCAGCCAACTCGGACTAGCGGGAGTCTACGAGCAGTACTTC.

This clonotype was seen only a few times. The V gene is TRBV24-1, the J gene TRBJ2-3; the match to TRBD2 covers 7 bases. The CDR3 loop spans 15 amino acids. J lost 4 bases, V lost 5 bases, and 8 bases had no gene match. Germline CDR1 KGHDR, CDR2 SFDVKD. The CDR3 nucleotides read TGTGCCACCAGTGGCGGGGGAAGTTGGTCAGATACGCAGTATTTT. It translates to CATSGGGSWSDTQYF.

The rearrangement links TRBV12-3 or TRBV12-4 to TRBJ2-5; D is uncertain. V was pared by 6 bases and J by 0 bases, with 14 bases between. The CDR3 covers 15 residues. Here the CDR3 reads CASRGRPGHQETQYF. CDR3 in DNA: TGTGCCAGCAGGGGCCGCCCCGGTCACCAAGAGACCCAGTACTTC.

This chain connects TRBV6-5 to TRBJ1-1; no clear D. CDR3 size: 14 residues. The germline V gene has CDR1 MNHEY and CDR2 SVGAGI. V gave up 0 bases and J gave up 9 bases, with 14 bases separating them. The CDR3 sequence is CASSYSLLTLKAFF. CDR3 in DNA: TGTGCCAGCAGTTACTCGTTGTTGACGCTTAAAGCTTTCTTT.

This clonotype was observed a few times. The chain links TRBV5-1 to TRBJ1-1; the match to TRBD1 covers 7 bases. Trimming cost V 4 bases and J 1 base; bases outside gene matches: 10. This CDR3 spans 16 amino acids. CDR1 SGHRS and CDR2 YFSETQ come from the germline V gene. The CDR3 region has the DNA TGCGCCAGCAGCAAGGACCAAGGGGGCCCGAACACTGAAGCTTTCTTT. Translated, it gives CASSKDQGGPNTEAFF.

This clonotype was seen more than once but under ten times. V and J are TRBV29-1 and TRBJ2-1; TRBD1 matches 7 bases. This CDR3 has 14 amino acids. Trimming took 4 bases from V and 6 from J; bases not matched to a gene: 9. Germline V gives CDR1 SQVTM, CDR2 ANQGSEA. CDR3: CSVAGPTGVNEQFF. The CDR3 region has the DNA TGCAGCGTTGCGGGGCCCACAGGGGTCAATGAGCAGTTCTTC.

Here the CDR3 DNA reads TGTGCCAGCAGTCCCAAGGGTGGGACTGAAGCTTTCTTT. It codes for CASSPKGGTEAFF. The chain joins TRBV12-3 or TRBV12-4 to TRBJ1-1; D gene ambiguous. The V and J ends lost 5 bases and 5 bases respectively, with 12 bases between them. There are 13 residues in the CDR3.